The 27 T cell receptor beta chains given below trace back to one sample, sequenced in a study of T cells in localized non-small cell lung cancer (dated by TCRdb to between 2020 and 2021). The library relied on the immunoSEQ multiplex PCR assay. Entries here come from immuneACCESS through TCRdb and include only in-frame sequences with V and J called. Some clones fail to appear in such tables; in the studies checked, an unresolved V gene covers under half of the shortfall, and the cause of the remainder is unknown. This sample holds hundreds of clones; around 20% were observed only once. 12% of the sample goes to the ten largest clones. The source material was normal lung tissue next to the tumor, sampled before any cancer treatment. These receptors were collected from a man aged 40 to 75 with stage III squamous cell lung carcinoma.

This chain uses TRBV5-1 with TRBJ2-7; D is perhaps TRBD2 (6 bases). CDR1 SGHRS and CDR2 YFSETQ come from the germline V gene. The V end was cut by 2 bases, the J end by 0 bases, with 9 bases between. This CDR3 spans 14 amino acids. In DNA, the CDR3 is TGCGCCAGCAGCTTTGGGGGGAGCTCCTACGAGCAGTACTTC. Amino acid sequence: CASSFGGSSYEQYF.

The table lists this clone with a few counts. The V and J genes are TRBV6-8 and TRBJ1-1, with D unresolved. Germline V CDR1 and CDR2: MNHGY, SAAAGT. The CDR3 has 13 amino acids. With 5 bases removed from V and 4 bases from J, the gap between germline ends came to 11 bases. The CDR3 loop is CASSVWVGTEAFF. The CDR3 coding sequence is TGTGCCAGCAGTGTATGGGTGGGCACTGAAGCTTTCTTT.

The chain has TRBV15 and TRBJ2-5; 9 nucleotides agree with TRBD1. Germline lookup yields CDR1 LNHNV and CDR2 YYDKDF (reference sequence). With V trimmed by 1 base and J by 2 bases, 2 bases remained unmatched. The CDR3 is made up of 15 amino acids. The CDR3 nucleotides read TGTGCCACCAGCAGAGTCGGACAGGGGCAAGAGACCCAGTACTTC. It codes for CATSRVGQGQETQYF.

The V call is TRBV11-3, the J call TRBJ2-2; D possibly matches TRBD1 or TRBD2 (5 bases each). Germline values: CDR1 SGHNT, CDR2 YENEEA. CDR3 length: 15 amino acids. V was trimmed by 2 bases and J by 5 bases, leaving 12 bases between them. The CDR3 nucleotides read TGTGCCAGCAGCTTAAACTGGGGGTCTACCGGGGAGCTGTTTTTT. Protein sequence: CASSLNWGSTGELFF.

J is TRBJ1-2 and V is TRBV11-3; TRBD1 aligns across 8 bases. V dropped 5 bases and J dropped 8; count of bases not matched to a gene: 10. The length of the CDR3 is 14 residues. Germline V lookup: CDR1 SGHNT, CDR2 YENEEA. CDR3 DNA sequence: TGTGCCAGCAGCGGAACCGGGGACAGGAAGGGCTACACCTTC. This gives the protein CASSGTGDRKGYTF.

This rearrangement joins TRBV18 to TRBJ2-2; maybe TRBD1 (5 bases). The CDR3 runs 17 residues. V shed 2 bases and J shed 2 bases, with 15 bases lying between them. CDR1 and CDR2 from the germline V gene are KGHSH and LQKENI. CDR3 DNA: TGTGCCAGCTCACCAAGGACAAATCGGATCAACACCGGGGAGCTGTTTTTT. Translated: CASSPRTNRINTGELFF.

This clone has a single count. The CDR3 nucleotides are TGCGCCACGCGCGGGGGGGTGAACTACAATGAGCAGTTCTTC. Encoded protein: CATRGGVNYNEQFF. The rearrangement uses TRBV10-2 and TRBJ2-1; 9 bases agree with TRBD2. V was pared by 10 bases and J by 3 bases, with 7 bases of the junction left unmatched. This CDR3 region has 14 residues. Germline lookup yields CDR1 WSHSY and CDR2 SAAADI.

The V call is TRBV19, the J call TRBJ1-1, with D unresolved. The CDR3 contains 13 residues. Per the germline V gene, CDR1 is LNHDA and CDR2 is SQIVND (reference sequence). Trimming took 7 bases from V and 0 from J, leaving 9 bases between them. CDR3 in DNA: TGTGCCAGTACCGCGGACCTGAACACTGAAGCTTTCTTT. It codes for CASTADLNTEAFF.

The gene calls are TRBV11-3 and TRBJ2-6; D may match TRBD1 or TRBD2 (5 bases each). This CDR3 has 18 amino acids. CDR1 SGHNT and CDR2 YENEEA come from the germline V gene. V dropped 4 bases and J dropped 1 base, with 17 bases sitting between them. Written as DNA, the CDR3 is TGTGCCAGCAGCTCAACCGGGACCTCTTTTTCTGGGGCCAACGTCCTGACTTTC. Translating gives CASSSTGTSFSGANVLTF.

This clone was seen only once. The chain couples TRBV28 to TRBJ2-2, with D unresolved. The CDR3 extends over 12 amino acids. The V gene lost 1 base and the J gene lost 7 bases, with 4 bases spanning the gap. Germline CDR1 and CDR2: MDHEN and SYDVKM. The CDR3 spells CASSLLGGELFF. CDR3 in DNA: TGTGCCAGCAGTTTATTGGGCGGGGAGCTGTTTTTT.

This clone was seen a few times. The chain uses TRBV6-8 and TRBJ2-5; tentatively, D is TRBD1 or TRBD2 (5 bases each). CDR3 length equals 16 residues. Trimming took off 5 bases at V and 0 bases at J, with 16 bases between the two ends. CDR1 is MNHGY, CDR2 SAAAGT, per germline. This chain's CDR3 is CASSRGIALYQETQYF. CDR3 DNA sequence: TGTGCCAGCAGTAGGGGAATAGCGTTGTACCAAGAGACCCAGTACTTC.

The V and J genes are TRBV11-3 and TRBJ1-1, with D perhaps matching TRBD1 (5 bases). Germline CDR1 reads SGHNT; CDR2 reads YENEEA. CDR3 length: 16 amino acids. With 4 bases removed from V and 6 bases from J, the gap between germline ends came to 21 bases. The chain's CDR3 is CASSSKRWGDHSEAFF. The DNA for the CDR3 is TGTGCCAGCAGCTCTAAGCGTTGGGGGGATCATTCTGAAGCTTTCTTT.

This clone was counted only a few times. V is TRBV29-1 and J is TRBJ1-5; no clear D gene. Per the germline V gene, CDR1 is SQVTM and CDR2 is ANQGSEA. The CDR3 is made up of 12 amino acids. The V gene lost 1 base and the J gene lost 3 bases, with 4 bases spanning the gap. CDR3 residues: CSVEGDNQPQHF. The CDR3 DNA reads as TGCAGCGTTGAAGGGGACAATCAGCCCCAGCATTTT.

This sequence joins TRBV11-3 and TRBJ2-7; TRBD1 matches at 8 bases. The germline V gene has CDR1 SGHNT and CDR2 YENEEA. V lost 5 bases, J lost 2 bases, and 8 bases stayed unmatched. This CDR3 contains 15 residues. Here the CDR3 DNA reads TGTGCCAGCAGCCTGGGGACAGGCCCTGCCTACGAGCAGTACTTC. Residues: CASSLGTGPAYEQYF.

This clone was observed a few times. This CDR3 is CASSYRDSRAYEQYF. The CDR3 coding sequence is TGTGCCAGTAGTTATCGGGACAGCCGAGCCTACGAGCAGTACTTC. The V call is TRBV19, the J call TRBJ2-7; 7 bases match TRBD1. Germline values: CDR1 LNHDA, CDR2 SQIVND (reference sequence). Trimming cost V 5 bases and J 2 bases; bases outside gene matches: 9. The CDR3 sequence is 15 residues long.

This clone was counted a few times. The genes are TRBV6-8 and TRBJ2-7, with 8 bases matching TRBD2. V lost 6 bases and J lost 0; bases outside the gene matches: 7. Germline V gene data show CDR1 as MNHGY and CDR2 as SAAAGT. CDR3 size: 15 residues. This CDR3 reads CASSQGLALSYEQYF. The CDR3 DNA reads TGTGCCAGCAGCCAAGGACTAGCCCTCTCCTACGAGCAGTACTTC.

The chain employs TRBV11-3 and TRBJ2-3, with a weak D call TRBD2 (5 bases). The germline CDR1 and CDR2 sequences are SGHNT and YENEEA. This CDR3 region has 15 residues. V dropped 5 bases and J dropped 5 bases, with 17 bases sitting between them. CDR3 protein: CASSPRGALIDTQYF. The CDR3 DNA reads TGTGCCAGCAGCCCTCGGGGAGCGTTGATAGATACGCAGTATTTT.

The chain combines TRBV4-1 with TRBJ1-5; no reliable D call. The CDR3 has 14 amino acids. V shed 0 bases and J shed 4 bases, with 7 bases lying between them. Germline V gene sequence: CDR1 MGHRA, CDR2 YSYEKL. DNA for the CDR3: TGCGCCAGCAGCCAAGACGGAAGGAATCAGCCCCAGCATTTT. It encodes CASSQDGRNQPQHF.

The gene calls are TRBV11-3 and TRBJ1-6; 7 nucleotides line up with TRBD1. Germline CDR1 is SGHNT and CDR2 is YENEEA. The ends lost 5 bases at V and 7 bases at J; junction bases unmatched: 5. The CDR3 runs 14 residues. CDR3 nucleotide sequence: TGTGCCAGCAGCCCTCGGGACAGCAATTCACCCCTCCACTTT. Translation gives CASSPRDSNSPLHF.

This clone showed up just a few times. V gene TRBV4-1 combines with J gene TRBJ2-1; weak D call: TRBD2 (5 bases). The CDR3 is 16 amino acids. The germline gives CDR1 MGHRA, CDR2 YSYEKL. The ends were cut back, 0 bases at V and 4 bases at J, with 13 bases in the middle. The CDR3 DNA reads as TGCGCCAGCAGCCAAGATTCCGCTAGCAGATACAATGAGCAGTTCTTC. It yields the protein CASSQDSASRYNEQFF.

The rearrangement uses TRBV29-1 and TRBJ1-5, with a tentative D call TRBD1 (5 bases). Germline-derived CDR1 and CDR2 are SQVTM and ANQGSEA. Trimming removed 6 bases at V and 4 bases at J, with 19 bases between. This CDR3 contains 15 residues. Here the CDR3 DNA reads TGCAGCGTCCCGGGAGCTCAAGGGGATAATCAGCCCCAGCATTTT. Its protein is CSVPGAQGDNQPQHF.

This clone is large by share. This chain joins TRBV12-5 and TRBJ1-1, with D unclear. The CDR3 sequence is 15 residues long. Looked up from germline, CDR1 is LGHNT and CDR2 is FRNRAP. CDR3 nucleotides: TGTGCCAGCCTGTTACTCGCGGGAGTAAACACTGAAGCTTTCTTT. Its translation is CASLLLAGVNTEAFF. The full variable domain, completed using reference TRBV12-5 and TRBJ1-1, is DARVTQTPRHKVTEMGQEVTMRCQPILGHNTVFWYRQTMMQGLELLAYFRNRAPLDDSGMPKDRFSAEMPDATLATLKIQPSEPRDSAVYFCASLLLAGVNTEAFFGQGTRLTVV.

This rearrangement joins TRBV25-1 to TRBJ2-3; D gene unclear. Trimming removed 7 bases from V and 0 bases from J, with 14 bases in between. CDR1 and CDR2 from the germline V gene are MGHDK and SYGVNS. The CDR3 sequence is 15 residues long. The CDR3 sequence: CASTESGYSTDTQYF. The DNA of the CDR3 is TGTGCCAGCACCGAGTCGGGCTACAGCACAGATACGCAGTATTTT.

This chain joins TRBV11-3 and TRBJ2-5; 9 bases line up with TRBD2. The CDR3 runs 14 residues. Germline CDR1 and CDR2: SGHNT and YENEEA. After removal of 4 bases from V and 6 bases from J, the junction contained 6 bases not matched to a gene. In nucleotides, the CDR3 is TGTGCCAGCAGCTCCCTGCGGGAGGGACAGACCCAGTACTTC. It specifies CASSSLREGQTQYF.

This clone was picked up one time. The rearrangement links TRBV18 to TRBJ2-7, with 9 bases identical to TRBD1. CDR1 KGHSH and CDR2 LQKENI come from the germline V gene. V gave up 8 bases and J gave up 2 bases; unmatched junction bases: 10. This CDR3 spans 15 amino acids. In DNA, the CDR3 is TGTGCCAGCCGAGACCGACAGGGGGGAGCCTACGAGCAGTACTTC. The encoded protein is CASRDRQGGAYEQYF.

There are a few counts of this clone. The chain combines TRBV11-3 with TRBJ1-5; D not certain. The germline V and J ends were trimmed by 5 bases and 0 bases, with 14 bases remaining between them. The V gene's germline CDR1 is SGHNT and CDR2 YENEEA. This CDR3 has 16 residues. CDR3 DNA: TGTGCCAGCAGCGCCGGTTGGTGGGATAGCAATCAGCCCCAGCATTTT. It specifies CASSAGWWDSNQPQHF.

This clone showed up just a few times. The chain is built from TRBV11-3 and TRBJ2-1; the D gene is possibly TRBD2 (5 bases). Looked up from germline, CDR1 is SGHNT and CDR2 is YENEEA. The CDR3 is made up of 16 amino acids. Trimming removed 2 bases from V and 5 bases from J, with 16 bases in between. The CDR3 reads CASSLYGGGANNEQFF. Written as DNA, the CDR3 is TGTGCCAGCAGCTTATACGGCGGAGGAGCTAACAATGAGCAGTTCTTC.